These 22 T cell receptor beta chains share one sample of origin, sequenced in a study of CD8+CD57+ T cells in acquired aplastic anemia. TCR beta VDJ combinations and CDR3 sequences were profiled from genomic DNA. Each CDR3 protein gets one entry after TCRdb re-called the reads with MiXCR. The sample contains 160,000 or so distinct CDR3 sequences, about 70% of which appear only once. By flow cytometry, patients selected for sequencing had shown an expansion of CD8+CD57+ cells. What was sequenced was sorted CD4+, CD8+, or CD8+CD57+ T cells (not recorded which) from PBMCs. The origin of the receptors is a human donor with aplastic anemia.

The V and J genes are TRBV6-5 and TRBJ1-6; D gene unclear. Germline assignment: CDR1 MNHEY and CDR2 SVGAGI. There are 15 residues in the CDR3. V was clipped by 2 bases and J by 8 bases, with 13 bases between them. CDR3 bases: TGTGCCAGCAGTTACGGTTCAGGTGGGCATTCACCCCTCCACTTT. Encoded protein: CASSYGSGGHSPLHF.

J is TRBJ1-1 and V is TRBV16, with a possible D match to TRBD1 (5 bases). The V end lost 0 bases, the J end lost 10 bases, and 9 bases lay between the germline ends. The length of the CDR3 is 12 residues. Germline V CDR1 and CDR2: KGHSY, FQNENV. The CDR3 sequence: CASSQSWGRAFF. CDR3 bases: TGTGCCAGCAGCCAATCTTGGGGGAGAGCTTTCTTT.

The chain uses TRBV5-1 and TRBJ1-5, with TRBD1 identical over 9 bases. The CDR3 has 13 amino acids. In germline, CDR1 is SGHRS, CDR2 YFSETQ. Trimming at V came to 9 bases and at J to 7 bases, leaving 8 bases not matched to a gene. For the CDR3, the DNA is TGCGCCACCAGTCGGACAGGGGAACAGCCCCAGCATTTT. Translation: CATSRTGEQPQHF.

V usage is TRBV9 and J usage is TRBJ2-3; 8 positions match TRBD1. The V gene's germline CDR1 is SGDLS and CDR2 YYNGEE. Losses at the gene ends were 4 bases for V and 0 bases for J; bases not matched to a gene: 4. The CDR3 totals 15 residues. The DNA for the CDR3 is TGTGCCAGCAGCTTCGGGACAGGTAGCACAGATACGCAGTATTTT. It specifies CASSFGTGSTDTQYF.

This chain connects TRBV24-1 to TRBJ2-1, with 7 positions matching TRBD2. The CDR3 is made up of 15 amino acids. Germline V gene sequence: CDR1 KGHDR, CDR2 SFDVKD. After removal of 9 bases from V and 7 bases from J, the junction contained 14 bases not matched to a gene. As DNA, the CDR3 is TGTGCCACCCAAGTGGGGTTAGGGAGGGAAAATGAGCAGTTCTTC. Its protein is CATQVGLGRENEQFF.

This chain joins TRBV6-1 and TRBJ2-1; tentatively, D is TRBD1 or TRBD2 (6 bases each). This CDR3 is 15 amino acids long. The V and J ends lost 7 bases and 2 bases respectively, with 15 bases between them. Germline CDR1 and CDR2: MNHNS and SASEGT. This CDR3 reads CASTIGGTTYNEQFF. DNA for the CDR3: TGTGCCAGCACAATAGGCGGGACAACCTACAATGAGCAGTTCTTC.

The V call is TRBV20-1, the J call TRBJ1-1; 10 positions agree with TRBD1. The V gene end was trimmed by 0 bases and the J gene end by 5 bases; junction bases not matched to a gene: 6. The length of the CDR3 is 15 residues. Germline CDR1 and CDR2: DFQATT and SNEGSKA (reference sequence). CDR3 nucleotides: TGCAGTGCTAGAGATCCCGGGACAGGGGAAACTGAAGCTTTCTTT. Encoded protein: CSARDPGTGETEAFF.

This chain joins TRBV9 and TRBJ2-1; TRBD1 might be the D (6 bases). Trimming took 4 bases from V and 10 from J, leaving 12 bases between them. This CDR3 comprises 12 residues. Per the germline V gene, CDR1 is SGDLS and CDR2 is YYNGEE. CDR3 sequence (DNA): TGTGCCAGCAGCTTTACAGGGAGAGAGCAGTTCTTC. This gives the protein CASSFTGREQFF.

The gene calls are TRBV20-1 and TRBJ2-5, with 12 bases aligning to TRBD2. Germline lookup yields CDR1 DFQATT and CDR2 SNEGSKA (reference sequence). Unmatched junction bases numbered 14, after V lost 1 base and J lost 5 bases. This CDR3 comprises 18 residues. The chain's CDR3 is CSARAPHTSGGHPETQYF. As DNA, the CDR3 is TGCAGTGCTAGAGCCCCTCATACTAGCGGGGGGCATCCGGAGACCCAGTACTTC.

The V call is TRBV20-1, the J call TRBJ2-3; D is uncertain. V lost 5 bases and J lost 4, with 10 bases in between. In germline, CDR1 is DFQATT, CDR2 SNEGSKA (reference sequence). This CDR3 spans 12 amino acids. CDR3 protein: CSAPFESDTQYF. In DNA, the CDR3 is TGCAGTGCTCCCTTTGAATCAGATACGCAGTATTTT.

This clonotype was observed once. The chain carries TRBV12-3 or TRBV12-4 and TRBJ1-4, with D unclear. The ends were cut back, 4 bases at V and 2 bases at J, with 8 bases in the middle. The CDR3 runs 14 residues. The CDR3 loop reads CASSSLGTNEKLFF. The CDR3 nucleotides read TGTGCCAGCAGTTCCCTCGGCACTAATGAAAAACTGTTTTTT.

The chain is built from TRBV20-1 and TRBJ2-7; 9 bases are a match to TRBD1. V lost 6 bases to trimming and J lost 2 bases; unmatched junction nucleotides: 8. Germline values: CDR1 DFQATT, CDR2 SNEGSKA (reference sequence). The CDR3 is 14 residues long. CDR3 coding DNA: TGCAGTGCCTCCGGGGACAGGGAGCCCTACGAGCAGTACTTC. This gives the protein CSASGDREPYEQYF.

Comments on this clonotype: A read error may account for a junction end that differs from germline. This chain joins TRBV5-4 and TRBJ2-7, with 9 bases aligning to TRBD2. The germline CDR1 and CDR2 sequences are SGHNT and YYREEE (reference sequence). This CDR3 comprises 15 residues. The CDR3 DNA reads as TGCGCCAGCAGCCAAGGCTCTAGCGGGGTGTGGGAGCAGTACTTC. It translates to CASSQGSSGVWEQYF.

This chain links TRBV24-1 with TRBJ1-1; D is unresolved. Deletions cut 11 bases from V and 2 bases from J, with 11 bases between. The CDR3 is 12 residues long. Germline CDR1 KGHDR, CDR2 SFDVKD. The CDR3: CASLIGNTEAFF. The CDR3 DNA reads TGTGCCAGCTTGATCGGCAACACTGAAGCTTTCTTT.

Remarks on this clonotype: The junction and the germline gene differ at one end; a read error may be behind it. The rearrangement joins TRBV7-2 to TRBJ2-5; weak D call: TRBD1 (6 bases). The germline V gene has CDR1 SGHTA and CDR2 FQGNSA. The CDR3 is 13 residues long. CDR3 nucleotide sequence: TGTGCCAGCAGCCAGGGGTTAGGGGAGACCCAGTACTTT. It yields the protein CASSQGLGETQYF. Looking up the rest from reference TRBV7-2 and TRBJ2-5 gives the full variable domain: GAGVSQSPSNKVTEKGKDVELRCDPISGHTALYWYRQSLGQGLEFLIYFQGNSAPDKSGLPSDRFSAERTGGSVSTLTIQRTQQEDSAVYLCASSQGLGETQYFGPGTRLLVL.

The rearrangement uses TRBV7-9 and TRBJ2-7; possibly TRBD1 for D (6 bases). The length of the CDR3 is 12 residues. Germline CDR1 and CDR2: SEHNR and FQNEAQ (reference sequence). With 8 bases removed from V and 2 bases from J, the gap between germline ends came to 10 bases. The CDR3 DNA reads as TGTGCCAGCGCGGACAGAACCTACGAGCAGTACTTC. Protein product: CASADRTYEQYF.

The chain combines TRBV7-4 with TRBJ2-1; the D is unclear. Germline CDR1 and CDR2: SGHVT and SQSDAQ. The V end was cut by 6 bases, the J end by 6 bases, with 12 bases between. The CDR3 extends over 13 amino acids. The CDR3 region is CASRLGTGNEQFF. Here the CDR3 DNA reads TGTGCCAGCAGGCTGGGCACCGGCAATGAGCAGTTCTTC. The full variable domain, its missing parts supplied by reference TRBV7-4 and TRBJ2-1, is GAGVSQSPRYKVAKRGRDVALRCDSISGHVTLYWYRQTLGQGSEVLTYSQSDAQRDKSGRPSGRFSAERPERSVSTLKIQRTEQGDSAVYLCASRLGTGNEQFFGPGTRLTVL.

The chain links TRBV5-6 to TRBJ2-7; D gene unclear. Germline V gene lookup returns CDR1 SGHDT and CDR2 YYEEEE. V gave up 2 bases and J gave up 3 bases, with 12 bases separating them. The CDR3 covers 14 residues. The CDR3 spells CASSFGLESYEQYF. DNA of the CDR3: TGTGCCAGCAGCTTCGGCCTAGAGAGCTACGAGCAGTACTTC.

This clonotype showed up just once. V and J are TRBV7-8 and TRBJ2-1; 8 nucleotides match TRBD2. CDR1 is SGHVS and CDR2 is FQNEAQ in the germline V gene. V shed 3 bases, J shed 8 bases, and the junction held 9 bases outside the gene matches. The CDR3 totals 15 residues. The DNA for the CDR3 is TGTGCCAGCAGCTTGACGGGAGGGCCGTCCGATGAGCAGTTCTTC. It is translated as CASSLTGGPSDEQFF.

The chain is built from TRBV4-1 and TRBJ1-6; D unclear. CDR3 length: 15 residues. V shed 5 bases and J shed 6 bases, with 14 bases lying between them. The V gene's germline CDR1 is MGHRA and CDR2 YSYEKL. This CDR3 reads CASSSLILRNSPLHF. As DNA, the CDR3 is TGCGCCAGCAGCTCTCTAATTCTACGTAATTCACCCCTCCACTTT.

The CDR3 coding sequence is TGTGCCAGCAGCTCCCCAAACAGGGGTAGTAATTCACCCCTCCACTTT. It translates to CASSSPNRGSNSPLHF. This rearrangement joins TRBV6-5 to TRBJ1-6; 7 nucleotides match TRBD1. The CDR3 runs to 16 residues. With V trimmed by 6 bases and J by 6 bases, 11 bases remained unmatched. In germline, CDR1 is MNHEY, CDR2 SVGAGI.

This clonotype was counted only a few times. The chain carries TRBV7-9 and TRBJ2-1; 8 nucleotides line up with TRBD2. Germline trimming cut 2 bases from V and 6 bases from J; bases unmatched to any gene: 3. Looked up from germline, CDR1 is SEHNR and CDR2 is FQNEAQ (reference sequence). This CDR3 is built from 14 residues. The DNA of the CDR3 is TGTGCCAGCAGCTTAAGCGGGAGTATCAATGAGCAGTTCTTC. Translation: CASSLSGSINEQFF.